A single sample is the source of the 7 T cell receptor beta chains below, sequenced in a study of technical replicates of blood from a few donors. Here immunoSEQ multiplex PCR was the method, and the copy in TCRdb shows in-frame clones only, minus some. The data contain about 72,000 clones, more than 90% of them singletons. The sample was T cells isolated from PBMCs. The receptors here all came from a human donor in good health.

Here the CDR3 reads CACRRGPGANVLTF. For the CDR3, the DNA is TGTGCCTGTCGCAGGGGGCCTGGGGCCAACGTCCTGACTTTC. The rearrangement joins TRBV30 to TRBJ2-6, with TRBD1 identical over 8 bases. The CDR3 loop spans 14 amino acids. CDR1 and CDR2 from the germline V gene are GTSNPN and SVGIG (reference sequence). Losses at the gene ends were 6 bases for V and 2 bases for J; bases not matched to a gene: 3. Full variable domain (remainder filled in from reference TRBV30 and TRBJ2-6): SQTIHQWPATLVQPVGSPLSLECTVEGTSNPNLYWYRQAAGRGLQLLFYSVGIGQISSEVPQNLSASRPQDRQFILSSKKLLLSDSGFYLCACRRGPGANVLTFGAGSRLTVL.

V usage is TRBV4-3 and J usage is TRBJ2-3; TRBD2 agrees at 13 bases. V shed 4 bases and J 1 base; nucleotides not matched to a gene: 17. CDR3 length: 21 amino acids. Germline CDR1 is LGHNA and CDR2 is YSLEER. CDR3: CASSLHLTSGRAGGGTDTQYF. CDR3 nucleotide sequence: TGCGCCAGCAGCCTACACCTTACTAGCGGGAGGGCCGGGGGGGGCACAGATACGCAGTATTTT.

The rearrangement joins TRBV27 to TRBJ2-7, with 9 bases matching TRBD2. Germline CDR1 and CDR2: MNHEY and SMNVEV (reference sequence). CDR3 length: 14 residues. J was trimmed by 3 bases and V by 4 bases; bases with no gene match: 4. This chain's CDR3 is CASSSGTSNYEQYF. DNA of the CDR3: TGTGCCAGCAGTTCCGGGACTAGCAACTACGAGCAGTACTTC.

The chain joins TRBV6-6 to TRBJ2-6; no reliable D call. Trimming stripped 4 bases from V and 0 bases from J, with 4 bases between. CDR3 length equals 14 residues. Per germline, CDR1 MNHNY and CDR2 SVGAGI (reference sequence). The CDR3 protein is CASSLSSGANVLTF. CDR3 DNA sequence: TGTGCCAGCAGTTTGAGCTCTGGGGCCAACGTCCTGACTTTC.

This clone was recorded once. The genes are TRBV25-1 and TRBJ1-2, with TRBD1 identical over 10 bases. Germline values: CDR1 MGHDK, CDR2 SYGVNS. With V trimmed by 3 bases and J by 6 bases, 10 bases remained unmatched. This CDR3 comprises 16 residues. The CDR3 nucleotides read TGTGCCAGCAGTGATTCTAAGGGACAGGGGACTAATGGCTACACCTTC. It yields the protein CASSDSKGQGTNGYTF.

The genes are TRBV4-3 and TRBJ2-7; D is ambiguous. The ends were cut back, 0 bases at V and 4 bases at J, with 10 bases in the middle. The germline V gene has CDR1 LGHNA and CDR2 YSLEER. The CDR3 loop spans 14 amino acids. CDR3 residues: CASSQDWQSYEQYF. CDR3 in DNA: TGCGCCAGCAGCCAAGATTGGCAGTCTTACGAGCAGTACTTC.

The rearrangement joins TRBV7-8 to TRBJ2-7; 10 bases align to TRBD1. Trimming took 6 bases from V and 2 from J; bases not matched to a gene: 4. The germline V gene encodes CDR1 SGHVS and CDR2 FQNEAQ. The CDR3 is made up of 14 amino acids. The CDR3 spells CASRAGTGAYEQYF. CDR3 nucleotides: TGTGCCAGCAGGGCCGGGACAGGGGCCTACGAGCAGTACTTC.